A selection of T cell receptor beta chains follows, all from one sample in a study of HIV-infected patients and healthy controls. MiXCR, applied by TCRdb to the 5' RACE reads, yields one record per CDR3 protein. Of about 67,000 distinct CDR3 sequences detected, around 17% appear once; the ten largest clones hold 5.5% to 7%. Sequenced sample: CD4+ T cells from blood. These receptors were obtained from a human donor in good health. CDR3s include the opening cysteine and the closing phenylalanine or tryptophan. Fields, in order: clone size, J gene, D gene, V gene, CDR3 DNA, CDR3 protein. The D gene is left open where the match is weak. Where a row states a size, it is once, few, many or the class of an expanded clone; other rows omit it.

clone size: many; J gene: TRBJ2-2; D gene: TRBD1; V gene: TRBV30; CDR3 DNA: TGTGCCTGGAGAAGGGGAACAGGGGTGACCGGGGAGCTGTTTTTT; CDR3 protein: CAWRRGTGVTGELFF
clone size: many; J gene: TRBJ2-1; D gene: -; V gene: TRBV7-2; CDR3 DNA: TGTGCCAGCAGCTTAAGCCTCCCGCCTGAGCAGTTCTTC; CDR3 protein: CASSLSLPPEQFF
clone size: -; J gene: TRBJ2-7; D gene: -; V gene: TRBV18; CDR3 DNA: TGTGCCAGCTCACCACAGGGGCAGCGAACCTACGAGCAGTACTTC; CDR3 protein: CASSPQGQRTYEQYF
clone size: few; J gene: TRBJ1-1; D gene: TRBD1; V gene: TRBV5-1; CDR3 DNA: TGCGCCAGCAGCTTACAGGGGACATCGACTGAAGCTTTCTTT; CDR3 protein: CASSLQGTSTEAFF
clone size: -; J gene: TRBJ2-5; D gene: TRBD2; V gene: TRBV7-3; CDR3 DNA: TGTGCCAGCAGCTTAAAAGCGGGGGGCCAAGGGGGGACCCAGTACTTC; CDR3 protein: CASSLKAGGQGGTQYF
clone size: -; J gene: TRBJ2-5; D gene: -; V gene: TRBV19; CDR3 DNA: TGTGCCAGTAGTATCGGACTGAGCGAGACCCAGTACTTC; CDR3 protein: CASSIGLSETQYF
clone size: -; J gene: TRBJ2-7; D gene: -; V gene: TRBV7-9; CDR3 DNA: TGTGCCAGCAGCTTAGTGCCGGGAGAAATCATCGACGAGCAGTACTTC; CDR3 protein: CASSLVPGEIIDEQYF
clone size: many; J gene: TRBJ1-5; D gene: -; V gene: TRBV20-1; CDR3 DNA: TGCAGTGCTCTTTCCGGCCAGAGACGATATAGCAATCAGCCCCAGCATTTT; CDR3 protein: CSALSGQRRYSNQPQHF
clone size: many; J gene: TRBJ1-1; D gene: -; V gene: TRBV29-1; CDR3 DNA: TGCAGCACCCTGACGGTGAACACTGAAGCTTTCTTT; CDR3 protein: CSTLTVNTEAFF
clone size: few; J gene: TRBJ2-1; D gene: -; V gene: TRBV24-1; CDR3 DNA: TGTGCCACCAGTCAGGGAAATGAGCAGTTCTTC; CDR3 protein: CATSQGNEQFF
clone size: -; J gene: TRBJ2-1; D gene: TRBD1; V gene: TRBV25-1; CDR3 DNA: TGTGCCAGCAGTGAATCCTGGGGACAGAACTCTTACAATGAGCAGTTCTTC; CDR3 protein: CASSESWGQNSYNEQFF
clone size: -; J gene: TRBJ2-3; D gene: -; V gene: TRBV7-2; CDR3 DNA: TGTGCCAGCAGCCGTCTTGGGGGTTGGACAGATACGCAGTATTTT; CDR3 protein: CASSRLGGWTDTQYF
clone size: -; J gene: TRBJ2-2; D gene: -; V gene: TRBV19; CDR3 DNA: TGTGCCAGTAGTGATCCACCGGGAGTATTCACCGGGGAGCTGTTTTTT; CDR3 protein: CASSDPPGVFTGELFF
clone size: once; J gene: TRBJ2-3; D gene: -; V gene: TRBV20-1; CDR3 DNA: TGCAGTGGGAAAGCGGGCGCCTGGCCAGATACGCAGTATTTT; CDR3 protein: CSGKAGAWPDTQYF
clone size: few; J gene: TRBJ2-1; D gene: -; V gene: TRBV30; CDR3 DNA: TGTGCCTTCCCTGAGCAGTTCTTC; CDR3 protein: CAFPEQFF
clone size: -; J gene: TRBJ1-2; D gene: -; V gene: TRBV29-1; CDR3 DNA: TGCAGCGTTGAAGGGTTAGGGTATAGCTACACCTTC; CDR3 protein: CSVEGLGYSYTF
clone size: -; J gene: TRBJ2-3; D gene: TRBD2; V gene: TRBV7-9; CDR3 DNA: TGTGCCAGCAGAGTTAGCGGGAGAGGGGATACGCAGTATTTT; CDR3 protein: CASRVSGRGDTQYF
clone size: -; J gene: TRBJ1-1; D gene: -; V gene: TRBV6-2/TRBV6-3; CDR3 DNA: TGTGCCAGCAGTTTCACAGGGCTATTGAACACTGAAGCTTTCTTT; CDR3 protein: CASSFTGLLNTEAFF
clone size: -; J gene: TRBJ2-2; D gene: TRBD1; V gene: TRBV7-3; CDR3 DNA: TGTGCCAGCAGCTCACTCGGGACAGGGAGGACCGGGGAGCTGTTTTTT; CDR3 protein: CASSSLGTGRTGELFF
clone size: -; J gene: TRBJ2-5; D gene: -; V gene: TRBV18; CDR3 DNA: TGTGCCAGCTCAGGCACTCGTACTCAAGAGACCCAGTACTTC; CDR3 protein: CASSGTRTQETQYF
clone size: -; J gene: TRBJ2-3; D gene: -; V gene: TRBV5-1; CDR3 DNA: TGCGCCAGCAGAACAACTAGCACAGATACGCAGTATTTT; CDR3 protein: CASRTTSTDTQYF
clone size: -; J gene: TRBJ2-3; D gene: -; V gene: TRBV4-3; CDR3 DNA: TGCGCCAGCAGCCAAGGGCCCGCGGCTACGCAGTATTTT; CDR3 protein: CASSQGPAATQYF
clone size: few; J gene: TRBJ1-4; D gene: -; V gene: TRBV4-2; CDR3 DNA: TGTGCCAGCAGCCAAGAGCTGTTAGGTGAAAAACTGTTTTTT; CDR3 protein: CASSQELLGEKLFF
clone size: -; J gene: TRBJ1-2; D gene: TRBD1; V gene: TRBV30; CDR3 DNA: TGTGCCTGGAGTCGGGACAGAGCAAGCTATGGCTACACCTTC; CDR3 protein: CAWSRDRASYGYTF
clone size: few; J gene: TRBJ2-4; D gene: -; V gene: TRBV19; CDR3 DNA: TGTGCCAGTAGTATGGCAGGGTTGCCCAAAAACATTCAGTACTTC; CDR3 protein: CASSMAGLPKNIQYF
clone size: -; J gene: TRBJ2-2; D gene: -; V gene: TRBV4-3; CDR3 DNA: TGCGCCAGCAGCCAAGAGGGGAACACCGGGGAGCTGTTTTTT; CDR3 protein: CASSQEGNTGELFF
clone size: -; J gene: TRBJ2-5; D gene: -; V gene: TRBV12-3/TRBV12-4; CDR3 DNA: TGTGCCACCCGCGAGGGTAGGCACCAAGAGACCCAGTACTTC; CDR3 protein: CATREGRHQETQYF
clone size: few; J gene: TRBJ2-1; D gene: -; V gene: TRBV7-3; CDR3 DNA: TGTGCCAGCAGCCAGGGACTAGGGGGCCATGATGAGCAGTTCTTC; CDR3 protein: CASSQGLGGHDEQFF
clone size: few; J gene: TRBJ2-2; D gene: TRBD1; V gene: TRBV14; CDR3 DNA: TGTGCCAGCAGCTGGGGACAGGGGGCGCGCACCGGGGAGCTGTTTTTT; CDR3 protein: CASSWGQGARTGELFF
clone size: -; J gene: TRBJ1-6; D gene: -; V gene: TRBV30; CDR3 DNA: TGTGCCTGGCGACAGAATTCACCCCTCCACTTT; CDR3 protein: CAWRQNSPLHF
clone size: -; J gene: TRBJ2-3; D gene: TRBD2; V gene: TRBV19; CDR3 DNA: TGTGCCAGTAGAGGTGCGGGAGACTTCGCAGATACGCAGTATTTT; CDR3 protein: CASRGAGDFADTQYF
clone size: -; J gene: TRBJ2-3; D gene: TRBD1; V gene: TRBV5-1; CDR3 DNA: TGCGCCAGCAGCAAGGACAGGGCATCGACAGATACGCAGTATTTT; CDR3 protein: CASSKDRASTDTQYF
clone size: -; J gene: TRBJ2-2; D gene: -; V gene: TRBV2; CDR3 DNA: TGTGCCAGCAGGGCGAGTTCTAACACCGGGGAGCTGTTTTTT; CDR3 protein: CASRASSNTGELFF
clone size: few; J gene: TRBJ2-5; D gene: -; V gene: TRBV7-2; CDR3 DNA: TGTGCCAGCAGCACACGGAGGTACCAAGAGACCCAGTACTTC; CDR3 protein: CASSTRRYQETQYF
clone size: many; J gene: TRBJ1-1; D gene: TRBD1; V gene: TRBV29-1; CDR3 DNA: TGCAGCGTTGCCCAGGGACAGAGGGGAAACACTGAAGCTTTCTTT; CDR3 protein: CSVAQGQRGNTEAFF
clone size: few; J gene: TRBJ2-5; D gene: TRBD2; V gene: TRBV6-2/TRBV6-3; CDR3 DNA: TGTGCCACCCAGCTGGGTTCGGGACTATTATCGCGGAAAGAGACCCAGTACTTC; CDR3 protein: CATQLGSGLLSRKETQYF
clone size: few; J gene: TRBJ1-2; D gene: -; V gene: TRBV18; CDR3 DNA: TGTGCCAGCTCACCACTGGCGCCTGGCTACACCTTC; CDR3 protein: CASSPLAPGYTF
clone size: -; J gene: TRBJ2-3; D gene: TRBD2; V gene: TRBV5-8; CDR3 DNA: TGTGCCAGCAGCTTGGTGGGGGGACTAGCGGTCAACACAGATACGCAGTATTTT; CDR3 protein: CASSLVGGLAVNTDTQYF
clone size: medium-sized; J gene: TRBJ1-1; D gene: TRBD1; V gene: TRBV29-1; CDR3 DNA: TGCAGCGTGCGGACAGGGGGGAACACTGAAGCTTTCTTT; CDR3 protein: CSVRTGGNTEAFF
clone size: -; J gene: TRBJ2-2; D gene: -; V gene: TRBV19; CDR3 DNA: TGTGCCAGTAGTATACCCCGGACGGCGGAGCTGTTTTTT; CDR3 protein: CASSIPRTAELFF
clone size: few; J gene: TRBJ2-7; D gene: -; V gene: TRBV30; CDR3 DNA: TGTGCCTGGACATACGGCTACGAGCAGTACTTC; CDR3 protein: CAWTYGYEQYF